This entry lists 6 T cell receptor beta chains sequenced from one sample in a study of identical twins (dated by TCRdb to the mid-2010s). The library was generated by 5' RACE. This sample was sequenced with an Illumina HiSeq 2000. The raw public reads went through TCRdb reprocessing: fastp at Q25, MiXCR clone calling, in-frame beta chains kept. Rows are unified per CDR3 protein, each entry keeping the most common DNA and genes. Here the sample has approximately 890,000 distinct CDR3 sequences; around 12% occur a single time. Clones ranked in the top ten supply 1.5% to 2% of the sample. The sample also formed part of further work on yellow fever vaccine responses in identical twins.

The sample comprised PBMCs. All receptors derive from a woman aged 18-29 years in good health.

In its sample, this clonotype was seen many times. The V gene is TRBV20-1, the J gene TRBJ1-1, with 9 bases aligning to TRBD1. From germline, CDR1 is DFQATT and CDR2 SNEGSKA (reference sequence). The CDR3 runs to 18 residues. Losses at the gene ends were 1 base for V and 5 bases for J; bases not matched to a gene: 17. CDR3 DNA: TGCAGTGCTAGAGCGGCCCTAACAGGGGGCCAGAGGGTAACTGAAGCTTTCTTT. Translating gives CSARAALTGGQRVTEAFF.

J is TRBJ2-7 and V is TRBV20-1, with D possibly TRBD1 on 7 matching bases. The CDR3 length is 14 residues. Deletions cut 6 bases from V and 7 bases from J, with 22 bases between. CDR1 is DFQATT, CDR2 SNEGSKA, per germline (reference sequence). The CDR3 is CSAHIQGGPGEQYV. The CDR3 nucleotides are TGCAGTGCCCACATCCAGGGGGGACCTGGGGAGCAGTACGTC.

This clonotype was counted between two and nine times. The chain carries TRBV6-1 and TRBJ2-7; D is perhaps TRBD1 or TRBD2 (7 bases each). The CDR3 length is 16 residues. V lost 8 bases and J 2 bases, leaving 22 bases between the germline ends. Germline lookup yields CDR1 MNHNS and CDR2 SASEGT. CDR3 region: CASRPGGGGVPYEQYV. The CDR3 nucleotides are TGTGCCAGCCGGCCAGGGGGTGGGGGGGTCCCCTACGAGCAGTACGTC.

The chain employs TRBV6-1 and TRBJ2-3, with TRBD2 as a possible D gene (5 bases). The CDR3 covers 16 residues. V lost 7 bases, J lost 0 bases, and 17 bases lay in between. Germline values: CDR1 MNHNS, CDR2 SASEGT. The CDR3 loop reads CASTSTDYSSTDTQYF. DNA of the CDR3: TGTGCCAGCACCTCAACAGACTACTCTAGCACAGATACGCAGTATTTT.

This clonotype was seen at least ten times. The chain combines TRBV12-3 or TRBV12-4 with TRBJ2-6, with D maybe TRBD2 (5 bases). The ends were cut back, 8 bases at V and 4 bases at J, with 15 bases in the middle. The CDR3 has 15 residues. CDR3 in amino acids: CASGRFQSGANVLTF. The CDR3 DNA follows: TGTGCCAGCGGGAGATTTCAGTCCGGGGCCAACGTCCTGACTTTC.

The table lists this clonotype with a few counts. The chain joins TRBV3-1 to TRBJ2-2; D may be TRBD1 or TRBD2 (5 bases each). Germline V gene lookup returns CDR1 LGHDT and CDR2 YNNKEL (reference sequence). The CDR3 is 13 amino acids. Trimming removed 7 bases at V and 4 bases at J, with 10 bases between. The CDR3 DNA reads TGTGCCAGCATTTTAGGGACCACCGGGGAGCTGTTTTTT. Its translation is CASILGTTGELFF.